The 31 T cell receptor beta chains below all came from one sample that was sequenced in a study of shared clonotypes between healthy human individuals. TCRdb's copy holds only in-frame clones and misses some; the assay was immunoSEQ multiplex PCR. The sample yields about 2.4 million clones, 80% to 95% seen once. Input material: naive CD4+ T cells from PBMCs. Subset given: CD45RA+ positively selected. These receptors all stem from a man in his late teens or twenties in good health. Some clones in this sample may be carry-over from other donors' samples.

This chain joins TRBV2 and TRBJ2-3; weak D call: TRBD2 (6 bases). Germline assignment: CDR1 SNHLY and CDR2 FYNNEI. The CDR3 runs 18 residues. Trimming took 5 bases from V and 0 from J, leaving 21 bases between them. This chain's CDR3 is CASSPTWDSFSSTDTQYF. CDR3 in DNA: TGTGCCAGCAGTCCGACTTGGGACTCTTTCTCTAGCACAGATACGCAGTATTTT.

This clone was seen just once. This chain links TRBV28 with TRBJ2-1, with 8 bases matching TRBD1. The J segment lost 5 bases and the V segment lost 10 bases, leaving 13 bases of the junction unmatched. CDR1 is MDHEN, CDR2 SYDVKM, per germline. The CDR3 spans 15 residues. The CDR3 protein is CATVTGAVRNNEQFF. The CDR3 DNA is TGTGCCACCGTGACAGGGGCCGTCAGAAACAATGAGCAGTTCTTC.

J is TRBJ2-6 and V is TRBV7-3; D is ambiguous. Looked up from germline, CDR1 is SGHTA and CDR2 is FQGTGA. The CDR3 runs to 17 residues. The germline V and J ends were trimmed by 4 bases and 0 bases, with 13 bases remaining between them. The CDR3, as DNA: TGTGCCAGCAGCTATTTTGGTGCCCCCTCTGGGGCCAACGTCCTGACTTTC. As protein: CASSYFGAPSGANVLTF.

The chain recombines TRBV4-1 with TRBJ1-5, with 10 bases aligning to TRBD1. Losses at the gene ends were 4 bases for V and 0 bases for J; bases not matched to a gene: 12. Per germline, CDR1 MGHRA and CDR2 YSYEKL. This CDR3 spans 19 amino acids. CDR3 nucleotides: TGCGCCAGCAGCCCGTCACCGGGACAGGGGAAACTTAGCAATCAGCCCCAGCATTTT. Translated: CASSPSPGQGKLSNQPQHF.

This chain uses TRBV20-1 with TRBJ2-1; no definite D call. The germline V gene encodes CDR1 DFQATT and CDR2 SNEGSKA (reference sequence). V was trimmed by 4 bases and J by 10 bases, leaving 11 bases between them. CDR3 length equals 11 residues. CDR3 in DNA: TGCAGTGCTATTGGGCCTGGCGAGCAGTTCTTC. Protein sequence: CSAIGPGEQFF.

The chain employs TRBV6-1 and TRBJ1-2; D is unclear. Germline CDR1 MNHNS, CDR2 SASEGT. This CDR3 comprises 13 residues. V was pared by 8 bases and J by 8 bases, with 18 bases between. The CDR3 DNA follows: TGTGCCAGCGCCCGCGACCCCGAAGCGGGCTACACCTTC. It is translated as CASARDPEAGYTF.

This clone has just one count. V gene TRBV19 combines with J gene TRBJ2-1; no firm D call. Germline CDR1 reads LNHDA; CDR2 reads SQIVND (reference sequence). The CDR3 has 13 residues. Trimming took 10 bases from V and 8 from J, leaving 18 bases between them. The CDR3 loop is CATSPYPGDEQFF. Written as DNA, the CDR3 is TGTGCCACCTCCCCTTATCCAGGCGATGAGCAGTTCTTC.

The rearrangement joins TRBV5-1 to TRBJ2-7; 8 nucleotides align to TRBD1. With 1 base clipped from V and 1 base from J, the junction kept 19 bases outside the gene matches. From germline, CDR1 is SGHRS and CDR2 YFSETQ. The CDR3 spans 20 residues. CDR3 sequence reads: CASSLRLRVSEGTGSYEQYF. The CDR3 DNA reads TGCGCCAGCAGCTTGCGCCTACGTGTCTCTGAGGGGACAGGATCCTACGAGCAGTACTTC.

CDR3 in amino acids: CASSPLLTSGVDNEQFF. CDR3 coding DNA: TGTGCCAGCAGCCCCCTACTGACTAGCGGGGTAGACAATGAGCAGTTCTTC. J is TRBJ2-1 and V is TRBV4-2; 11 bases map to TRBD2. J lost 5 bases, V lost 4 bases, and 10 bases had no gene match. CDR3 length equals 17 residues. From germline, CDR1 is LGHNA and CDR2 YNFKEQ.

The V gene is TRBV14, the J gene TRBJ1-1, with D tentatively TRBD1 (6 bases). Germline-derived CDR1 and CDR2 are SGHDN and FVKESK. CDR3 length: 14 residues. V was clipped by 6 bases and J by 4 bases, with 15 bases between them. The chain's CDR3 is CASSPQGLLTEAFF. DNA for the CDR3: TGTGCCAGCAGTCCTCAGGGGCTTCTCACTGAAGCTTTCTTT.

This chain uses TRBV25-1 with TRBJ2-7, with 7 positions matching TRBD2. The CDR3 runs 15 residues. V lost 4 bases, J lost 5 bases, and 11 bases stayed unmatched. Germline CDR1 reads MGHDK; CDR2 reads SYGVNS. CDR3 nucleotide sequence: TGTGCCAGCAGTGGTGGCCGGCGGGAGCTTGACGAGCAGTACTTC. Encoded protein: CASSGGRRELDEQYF.

The chain has TRBV29-1 and TRBJ2-7, with a weak D call TRBD1 (5 bases). The CDR3 has 13 amino acids. Germline assignment: CDR1 SQVTM and CDR2 ANQGSEA. With 5 bases removed from V and 4 bases from J, the gap between germline ends came to 15 bases. The CDR3 protein is CSVLAGWPYEQYF. DNA of the CDR3: TGCAGCGTTTTGGCAGGGTGGCCTTACGAGCAGTACTTC.

The chain couples TRBV27 to TRBJ2-7; D may be TRBD1 (5 bases). Germline CDR1 MNHEY, CDR2 SMNVEV (reference sequence). CDR3 length equals 16 residues. Trimming left V 4 bases short and J 4 bases short, with 20 bases between. The chain's CDR3 is CASSSDSGPLPYEQYF. The CDR3 DNA is TGTGCCAGCAGTTCCGACAGTGGCCCTCTCCCATACGAGCAGTACTTC.

The J gene is TRBJ2-7, the V gene TRBV2, with 9 bases that match TRBD2. Germline V CDR1 and CDR2: SNHLY, FYNNEI. Germline trimming cut 7 bases from V and 4 bases from J; bases unmatched to any gene: 11. The CDR3 is made up of 15 amino acids. The CDR3, as DNA: TGTGCCAGCATCGACAGGGCTAGCGGGATGTACGAGCAGTACTTC. Protein sequence: CASIDRASGMYEQYF.

The chain carries TRBV10-2 and TRBJ2-7, with 8 bases lining up with TRBD2. This CDR3 has 14 amino acids. J was trimmed by 2 bases and V by 6 bases; bases with no gene match: 6. Looked up from germline, CDR1 is WSHSY and CDR2 is SAAADI. This CDR3 reads CASREPGLAYEQYF. The CDR3 DNA sequence: TGCGCCAGCAGGGAACCGGGACTAGCCTACGAGCAGTACTTC.

For this clone: Other DNA sequences from this sample encode an identical CDR3 as well. The rearrangement uses TRBV28 and TRBJ2-7, with TRBD2 identical over 7 bases. Trimming removed 8 bases from V and 1 base from J; junction bases left unmatched: 2. This CDR3 has 12 residues. Germline-derived CDR1 and CDR2 are MDHEN and SYDVKM. In DNA, the CDR3 is TGTGCCAGCCAGCGGGGTTCCTACGAGCAGTACTTC. Translated, it gives CASQRGSYEQYF.

This clone was detected only once. The chain recombines TRBV4-3 with TRBJ2-7; no firm D call. The V end lost 0 bases, the J end lost 5 bases, and 2 bases lay between the germline ends. The CDR3 covers 11 residues. The germline gives CDR1 LGHNA, CDR2 YSLEER. The CDR3 sequence: CASSQDHEQYF. In DNA, the CDR3 is TGCGCCAGCAGCCAAGACCACGAGCAGTACTTC.

This clone was observed a single time. The rearrangement joins TRBV29-1 to TRBJ2-7; TRBD1 matches at 7 bases. The CDR3 has 15 residues. The germline V gene has CDR1 SQVTM and CDR2 ANQGSEA. The trim removed 4 bases at V and 3 bases at J, leaving 12 bases unmatched. The CDR3 is CSVGFRGGRRYEQYF. CDR3 bases: TGCAGCGTTGGGTTTCGAGGGGGCAGACGCTACGAGCAGTACTTC.

The sample holds a few counts of this clone. This sample also contains other DNA sequences that code for the same CDR3. V usage is TRBV18 and J usage is TRBJ1-1; no definite D call. This CDR3 comprises 13 residues. V lost 3 bases and J 1 base, leaving 6 bases between the germline ends. Germline CDR1 reads KGHSH; CDR2 reads LQKENI. CDR3 in amino acids: CASSPLENTEAFF. CDR3 coding DNA: TGTGCCAGCTCACCGTTAGAGAACACTGAAGCTTTCTTT. Together with reference TRBV18 and TRBJ1-1, the CDR3 gives the full variable domain: NAGVMQNPRHLVRRRGQEARLRCSPMKGHSHVYWYRQLPEEGLKFMVYLQKENIIDESGMPKERFSAEFPKEGPSILRIQQVVRGDSAAYFCASSPLENTEAFFGQGTRLTVV.

This chain connects TRBV5-1 to TRBJ2-7; 7 bases are a match to TRBD1. Germline assignment: CDR1 SGHRS and CDR2 YFSETQ. The V segment lost 5 bases and the J segment 3 bases; nucleotides outside the gene matches: 8. CDR3 size: 14 residues. CDR3 in DNA: TGCGCCAGCAGACCCGGGACAGCGATCTACGAGCAGTACTTC. This translates into CASRPGTAIYEQYF.

This clone was seen only once. The chain uses TRBV28 and TRBJ2-7; D might be TRBD1 or TRBD2, each matching 5 bases. The germline V gene has CDR1 MDHEN and CDR2 SYDVKM. V dropped 6 bases and J dropped 1 base, with 16 bases sitting between them. This CDR3 spans 15 amino acids. The CDR3 bases are TGTGCCAGCAGAACTTACGGGACGGTGTCCTACGAGCAGTACTTC. Translation gives CASRTYGTVSYEQYF.

The rearrangement joins TRBV18 to TRBJ2-7; 9 positions match TRBD1. The CDR3 has 19 residues. Germline-derived CDR1 and CDR2 are KGHSH and LQKENI. After removal of 6 bases from V and 2 bases from J, the junction contained 20 bases not matched to a gene. In DNA form, the CDR3 reads TGTGCCAGCTCTCTAAACCGAAGAGGGGGGACAGGGATTCCCTACGAGCAGTACTTC. Translation gives CASSLNRRGGTGIPYEQYF. The full variable domain, completed using reference TRBV18 and TRBJ2-7, is NAGVMQNPRHLVRRRGQEARLRCSPMKGHSHVYWYRQLPEEGLKFMVYLQKENIIDESGMPKERFSAEFPKEGPSILRIQQVVRGDSAAYFCASSLNRRGGTGIPYEQYFGPGTRLTVT.

V is TRBV9 and J is TRBJ2-2; 9 bases are shared with TRBD2. Trimming removed 1 base from V and 4 bases from J; junction bases left unmatched: 5. Germline values: CDR1 SGDLS, CDR2 YYNGEE. This CDR3 has 16 amino acids. The CDR3 here is CASSVSSGRITGELFF. The CDR3 DNA follows: TGTGCCAGCAGCGTATCCAGCGGGAGGATCACCGGGGAGCTGTTTTTT.

The rearrangement links TRBV15 to TRBJ1-3; 7 nucleotides align to TRBD1. Per germline, CDR1 LNHNV and CDR2 YYDKDF (reference sequence). V was pared by 5 bases and J by 0 bases, with 10 bases of the junction left unmatched. The CDR3 covers 17 residues. The CDR3 DNA is TGTGCCACCAGCTCACAGACAGGGACTAGCTCTGGAAACACCATATATTTT. It yields the protein CATSSQTGTSSGNTIYF.

The chain is built from TRBV5-4 and TRBJ2-7; D might be TRBD2 (5 bases). V lost 0 bases, J lost 9 bases, and 16 bases lay in between. Germline loops: CDR1 SGHNT, CDR2 YYREEE (reference sequence). The CDR3 contains 14 residues. The CDR3 sequence: CASSLGTAVSVQYF. The DNA for the CDR3 is TGTGCCAGCAGCTTGGGGACTGCTGTGAGTGTGCAGTACTTC.

The J gene is TRBJ2-7, the V gene TRBV5-1; 11 bases fit TRBD1. This CDR3 contains 19 residues. After removal of 0 bases from V and 6 bases from J, the junction contained 17 bases not matched to a gene. In germline, CDR1 is SGHRS, CDR2 YFSETQ. This chain's CDR3 is CASSLAAIRTPGQGGEQYF. CDR3 DNA sequence: TGCGCCAGCAGCTTGGCCGCGATTCGTACTCCGGGACAGGGGGGCGAGCAGTACTTC.

In regard to this clone: The sample has other DNA sequences that encode this CDR3 too. J is TRBJ2-1 and V is TRBV28; the D is unclear. Trimming cost V 3 bases and J 1 base, with 7 bases left between them. This CDR3 spans 14 amino acids. CDR1 MDHEN and CDR2 SYDVKM come from the germline V gene. CDR3 region: CASSLVGSYNEQFF. The CDR3 DNA reads as TGTGCCAGCAGTTTGGTGGGTTCCTACAATGAGCAGTTCTTC.

A note on this clone: At the DNA level, this CDR3 is encoded by other sequences in the same sample as well. The genes are TRBV18 and TRBJ1-1; the D gene is possibly TRBD1 (5 bases). CDR3 length equals 14 residues. The V end lost 2 bases, the J end lost 0 bases, and 7 bases lay between the germline ends. Germline-derived CDR1 and CDR2 are KGHSH and LQKENI. The CDR3: CASSPGGVNTEAFF. The CDR3 DNA is TGTGCCAGCTCACCAGGGGGGGTGAACACTGAAGCTTTCTTT. The variable domain in full, with the rest retrieved from reference TRBV18 and TRBJ1-1, is NAGVMQNPRHLVRRRGQEARLRCSPMKGHSHVYWYRQLPEEGLKFMVYLQKENIIDESGMPKERFSAEFPKEGPSILRIQQVVRGDSAAYFCASSPGGVNTEAFFGQGTRLTVV.

Concerning this clone: Additional DNA sequences in this sample encode the identical CDR3. J is TRBJ2-1 and V is TRBV28; TRBD2 might be the D (5 bases). Germline V CDR1 and CDR2: MDHEN, SYDVKM. V was shortened by 5 bases and J by 8 bases, with 13 bases between the two germline ends. There are 13 residues in the CDR3. CDR3 sequence reads: CASSRPPRDEQFF. The CDR3 DNA is TGTGCCAGCAGTCGACCTCCGAGGGATGAGCAGTTCTTC. Combining the CDR3 with reference TRBV28 and TRBJ2-1 gives the whole variable domain DVKVTQSSRYLVKRTGEKVFLECVQDMDHENMFWYRQDPGLGLRLIYFSYDVKMKEKGDIPEGYSVSREKKERFSLILESASTNQTSMYLCASSRPPRDEQFFGPGTRLTVL.

The chain combines TRBV9 with TRBJ1-1; D remains unclear. V lost 4 bases and J lost 3, with 25 bases in between. CDR1 SGDLS and CDR2 YYNGEE come from the germline V gene. This CDR3 comprises 18 residues. The CDR3 bases are TGTGCCAGCAGCAAAAAAGATGACGGTTCCAGAGAATACACTGAAGCTTTCTTT. Its translation is CASSKKDDGSREYTEAFF.

The gene calls are TRBV29-1 and TRBJ2-7; D is unresolved. The V gene lost 4 bases and the J gene lost 0 bases, with 13 bases spanning the gap. CDR1 is SQVTM and CDR2 is ANQGSEA in the germline V gene. The CDR3 runs 14 residues. In nucleotides, the CDR3 is TGCAGCGTTGGCCCGCTGTTAGGCTCCTACGAGCAGTACTTC. It encodes CSVGPLLGSYEQYF.